This T cell receptor (beta chain) appears in the sequencing data of a study of early T cells in non-severe SARS-CoV-2 infection. About the study: With bulk RNA from unsorted whole blood as input, sequencing yielded unpaired chains. Regarding the study as a whole: The VDJdb matching leaned toward anti-spike CD8 responses and overlooked private and CD4 specificities.

Individual cDNA molecules were tagged with unique molecular identifiers, the study reported. A single record per CDR3 protein comes from TCRdb applying MiXCR to the 5' RACE reads. The sample lists under 85,000 distinct CDR3 sequences, more than 10% occurring once. This clonotype was picked up many times. What it recognizes is unknown. This TCR was recovered from an adult who was a healthcare worker with PCR-confirmed SARS-CoV-2 infection or an uninfected control (not recorded which). Sequenced: whole blood.

CDR3 DNA sequence: TGTGCCACCAGTGATTCGATGGACATCTACAATGAGCAGTTCTTC. Translating it yields CATSDSMDIYNEQFF. The J gene is TRBJ2-1, the V gene TRBV24-1, with D maybe TRBD1 (5 bases). Germline values: CDR1 KGHDR, CDR2 SFDVKD. Trimming removed 2 bases at V and 3 bases at J, with 10 bases between. CDR3 length equals 15 residues.